This T cell receptor beta chain was recovered during a study of beta chain features in type 1 diabetes (dated by TCRdb to the late 2010s). General notes on the study: No differences in mean age, gender distribution, total cell number or subset yield were found between patients and healthy donors. In the study, recently diagnosed type 1 diabetes patients and matched healthy donors were compared on the TCRB repertoires of their sorted circulating CD4+ T cell subsets. A total of 100 million to 140 million sorted cells were examined across all samples, and the number of cells per subset was strongly correlated with RNA yield. Whereas all 30 or so donors provided naive and central memory subsets, regulatory and stem cell-like memory subsets were isolated from just 8 patients and about 8 healthy donors.

The paper's findings and limits, for the study overall: Patients with type 1 diabetes made fewer insertions and deleted more nucleotides at VDJ recombination sites, implying thymic rearrangement abnormalities. The naive, central memory and regulatory TCRB repertoires appeared to resemble one another more closely among patients than among healthy donors. Type 1 diabetes patients showed a moderate but significant shortening of TCRB CDR3 length in all four CD4+ subsets. Because cDNA rather than genomic DNA was sequenced, highly expressing activated cells could have been over-represented, although no difference in activation and CD3 levels was found between groups. PCR may preferentially amplify shorter templates, but because patient and control samples were amplified and corrected together, any resulting skew would affect both groups equally. Because the HLA sub-analyses included only small numbers of individuals, any influence of HLA type on TCRB rearrangement was left unresolved.

Taken from the germline V gene, the CDR1 and CDR2 loops are MNHNS and SASEGT. There are 9 amino acids in the CDR3, from cysteine to phenylalanine inclusive. Only the CDR3 DNA stays, 27 bases, in frame from base 1. All of the isolated RNA was reverse transcribed with the High Capacity cDNA Reverse Transcription Kit, so expressed TCRB transcripts were sequenced. Deep immunoSEQ sequencing was performed on naive, central memory and regulatory T cell samples, with an average of roughly 3.6 million total reads per sample. After sorted cells were lysed in RLT buffer, RNA was extracted with DNase-treated RNeasy Micro or Mini kits, with the choice depending on cell number. Each cell subset was processed separately to prevent cross-contamination, with patient and healthy donor samples processed together. Using the immunoSEQ multiplex PCR, TCRB sequences were amplified from cDNA into 87-bp fragments spanning the CDR3 region. Amplicons were sequenced on the Illumina HiSeq platform. The published analysis was carried out like this. Synthetic template baselines were used to correct PCR bias computationally, reads within Hamming distance 2 were collapsed together, and singletons that could not be merged were discarded. Reads were aligned against IMGT so that V, D and J genes, CDR3 length and insertions or deletions at six rearrangement sites could be assigned. Clonotype counts were normalized to sorted cell number within each subset before computing true diversity and Gini coefficients with the tcR R package. Repertoire sharing was quantified using the overlap coefficient calculated on TCRB nucleotide sequences. As a proxy for the pre-selection repertoire, out-of-frame TCRB sequences from naive cells were analyzed. TCRdb re-hosts the immuneACCESS table, in-frame sequences only. Its copies lack some clones; in the studies checked, an unresolved V gene accounts for under half of them, and the cause for the rest is not known. V, J and clone size derive from that table, while D and trimming were established from the DNA sequence. The sample table shows 640,000 or so clones, and around an eighth are seen once. Less than 0.025% of the sample lies in the top ten.

From each donor, a single peripheral blood sample of around 0.12 L on average was drawn into heparinised tubes. A BD FACSAria II was used to sort naive, central memory, regulatory and stem cell-like memory CD4+ T cells with a panel that included CD45RO, CCR7, CD25, CD127, CD95 and CD27. Every sorted population had a purity above 95%. Right away, PBMCs were isolated by Lymphoprep density gradient centrifugation and were stained directly, with no culture step. So that batch effects would be minimized, each experiment stained and sorted samples in pairs, pairing one healthy donor with one patient. In the case of this clone: The specificity of this receptor is unknown. The record has no base qualities; no much larger clone is one base away.

The sample comprised naive CD4+ T cells from blood. This specimen's cell subset or site label, interpreted: true naive CD4+ T cells. The chain couples TRBV6-1 to TRBJ2-7, with the D gene call left open. The receptor comes from a man aged 18 to 35 with type 1 diabetes. This receptor has the CDR3 CAKINEQYF. The DNA sequence is given as TGTGCAAAGATCAACGAGCAGTACTTC.